The 10 T cell receptor beta chains in this list originate from one sample, sequenced in a study of cytomegalovirus exposure and HLA in healthy donors. PCR used 60 Vbeta primers and 13 Jbeta primers. Profiled with immunoSEQ multiplex PCR; TCRdb holds only in-frame clones, not every one. Among roughly 120,000 clones, around four fifths were seen once, and the ten largest hold 2% to 2.5%. Sequencing used PBMCs. The receptor set was obtained from a woman aged 40 to 50 in good health and CMV-seropositive.

The rearrangement links TRBV29-1 to TRBJ2-7; 8 bases match TRBD1. This CDR3 has 12 residues. Trimming cost V 3 bases and J 3 bases; bases outside gene matches: 1. Germline V gives CDR1 SQVTM, CDR2 ANQGSEA. The CDR3: CSVEDRDYEQYF. CDR3 sequence (DNA): TGCAGCGTTGAGGACAGGGACTACGAGCAGTACTTC.

The chain links TRBV29-1 to TRBJ2-3; 10 nucleotides line up with TRBD2. The V gene's germline CDR1 is SQVTM and CDR2 ANQGSEA. Trimming at V came to 5 bases and at J to 0 bases, leaving 5 bases not matched to a gene. CDR3 length: 15 amino acids. The CDR3 DNA follows: TGCAGCGTTACGTTAGCGGGGGGCAGCACAGATACGCAGTATTTT. This translates into CSVTLAGGSTDTQYF.

The chain employs TRBV7-9 and TRBJ2-7, with TRBD2 identical over 12 bases. J was trimmed by 1 base and V by 4 bases; bases with no gene match: 2. Germline V gene data show CDR1 as SEHNR and CDR2 as FQNEAQ (reference sequence). The CDR3 has 15 amino acids. The CDR3 loop reads CASSWTSGASYEQYF. CDR3 nucleotide sequence: TGTGCCAGCAGCTGGACTAGCGGGGCGTCCTACGAGCAGTACTTC.

This CDR3 reads CASSIPGGGPYEQYF. CDR3 in DNA: TGTGCCAGCAGCATCCCGGGGGGGGGACCCTACGAGCAGTACTTC. This sequence joins TRBV5-4 and TRBJ2-7; 8 bases align to TRBD2. The V segment lost 4 bases and the J segment 2 bases; nucleotides outside the gene matches: 8. The CDR3 length is 15 residues. CDR1 SGHNT and CDR2 YYREEE come from the germline V gene (reference sequence).

V usage is TRBV18 and J usage is TRBJ2-3; 11 nucleotides match TRBD2. Germline V gene lookup returns CDR1 KGHSH and CDR2 LQKENI. This CDR3 contains 14 residues. The V gene end was trimmed by 3 bases and the J gene end by 5 bases; junction bases not matched to a gene: 1. CDR3 sequence (DNA): TGTGCCAGCTCACCTACTAGCGGGGGAGATACGCAGTATTTT. This sequence encodes CASSPTSGGDTQYF.

The rearrangement uses TRBV19 and TRBJ2-7; D may be TRBD2 (5 bases). V was shortened by 2 bases and J by 1 base, with 9 bases between the two germline ends. The CDR3 is 14 amino acids. In germline, CDR1 is LNHDA, CDR2 SQIVND (reference sequence). Here the CDR3 DNA reads TGTGCCAGTAGTATATTCAGCGGATCCTACGAGCAGTACTTC. Translated, it gives CASSIFSGSYEQYF.

The genes are TRBV10-3 and TRBJ2-1; 12 nucleotides match TRBD2. Germline V lookup: CDR1 ENHRY, CDR2 SYGVKD. Trimming at V came to 6 bases and at J to 1 base, leaving 4 bases not matched to a gene. The CDR3 is made up of 16 amino acids. The CDR3 DNA follows: TGTGCCATCAGCCCTACTAGCGGGGGGTCCTACAATGAGCAGTTCTTC. Protein product: CAISPTSGGSYNEQFF.

DNA of the CDR3: TGTGCCAGCAGCTCCTATTTGACAGCAACTAATGAAAAACTGTTTTTT. It is translated as CASSSYLTATNEKLFF. J is TRBJ1-4 and V is TRBV7-9, with D possibly being TRBD1 (5 bases). The CDR3 spans 16 residues. The germline gives CDR1 SEHNR, CDR2 FQNEAQ (reference sequence). V lost 4 bases, J lost 0 bases, and 12 bases lay in between. The full variable domain, completed using reference TRBV7-9 and TRBJ1-4, is DTGVSQNPRHKITKRGQNVTFRCDPISEHNRLYWYRQTLGQGPEFLTYFQNEAQLEKSRLLSDRFSAERPKGSFSTLEIQRTEQGDSAMYLCASSSYLTATNEKLFFGSGTQLSVL.

The genes are TRBV7-2 and TRBJ1-3; no clear D. CDR3 length: 15 residues. CDR1 SGHTA and CDR2 FQGNSA come from the germline V gene. Trimming pared 0 bases from V and 1 base from J, leaving 7 bases between. DNA of the CDR3: TGTGCCAGCAGCTTAGCGGGCAGGTCTGGAAACACCATATATTTT. Its translation: CASSLAGRSGNTIYF. Full variable domain (rest looked up from reference TRBV7-2 and TRBJ1-3): GAGVSQSPSNKVTEKGKDVELRCDPISGHTALYWYRQSLGQGLEFLIYFQGNSAPDKSGLPSDRFSAERTGGSVSTLTIQRTQQEDSAVYLCASSLAGRSGNTIYFGEGSWLTVV.

This rearrangement joins TRBV7-9 to TRBJ2-7; 7 bases map to TRBD2. The CDR3 length is 13 residues. Per the germline V gene, CDR1 is SEHNR and CDR2 is FQNEAQ (reference sequence). The DNA for the CDR3 is TGTGCAGTCTCCGCGGGAGTGCCCTACGAGCAGTACTTC. Its translation: CAVSAGVPYEQYF.